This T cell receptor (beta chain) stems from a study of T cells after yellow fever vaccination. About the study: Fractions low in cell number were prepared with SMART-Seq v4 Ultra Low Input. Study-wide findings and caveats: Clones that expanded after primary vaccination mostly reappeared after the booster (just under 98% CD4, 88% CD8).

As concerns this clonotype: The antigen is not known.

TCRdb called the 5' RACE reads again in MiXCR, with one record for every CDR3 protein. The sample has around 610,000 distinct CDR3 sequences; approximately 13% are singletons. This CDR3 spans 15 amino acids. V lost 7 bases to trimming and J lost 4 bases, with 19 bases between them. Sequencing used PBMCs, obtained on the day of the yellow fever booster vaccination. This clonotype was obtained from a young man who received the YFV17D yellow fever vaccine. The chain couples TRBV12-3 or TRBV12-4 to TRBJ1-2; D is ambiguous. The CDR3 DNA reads TGTGCCAGCACCTCAGGAGGCCAGGAGTCCTATGGCTACACCTTC. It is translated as CASTSGGQESYGYTF.